This T cell receptor (beta chain) was sequenced in a study of T cell responses to AZD1222 COVID-19 vaccine. Germline V gene lookup returns CDR1 SGHTA and CDR2 FQGNSA. The length of the CDR3 is 15 residues. J gave up 5 bases and V 4 bases, and 10 bases lay outside the gene matches. Study findings and constraints: Only 5 or 6 people who got AZD1222 tested seropositive at baseline. Regions 160-218 and 743-854 dominated among vaccine-associated CD4 TCRs spanning spike. A mostly white British donor set with more females was recruited, and clonal diversity was possibly underestimated.

A note on this clone: The antigen is not known.

Second-dose groups at about 4 or about 12 weeks were pooled. Clones were read by immunoSEQ multiplex PCR, and TCRdb kept only the in-frame ones, dropping some. The table records over 45,000 clones, roughly 90% of them present only once. This rearrangement joins TRBV7-2 to TRBJ2-7; the match to TRBD2 covers 8 bases. The sequenced sample was peripheral blood, obtained 28 days after the second AZD1222 dose. The clonotype was recovered from an adult who received the AZD1222 COVID-19 vaccine. The CDR3 DNA follows: TGTGCCAGCAGCTCGACAACCAGCGGGAGCCACGAGCAGTACTTC. Protein product: CASSSTTSGSHEQYF.